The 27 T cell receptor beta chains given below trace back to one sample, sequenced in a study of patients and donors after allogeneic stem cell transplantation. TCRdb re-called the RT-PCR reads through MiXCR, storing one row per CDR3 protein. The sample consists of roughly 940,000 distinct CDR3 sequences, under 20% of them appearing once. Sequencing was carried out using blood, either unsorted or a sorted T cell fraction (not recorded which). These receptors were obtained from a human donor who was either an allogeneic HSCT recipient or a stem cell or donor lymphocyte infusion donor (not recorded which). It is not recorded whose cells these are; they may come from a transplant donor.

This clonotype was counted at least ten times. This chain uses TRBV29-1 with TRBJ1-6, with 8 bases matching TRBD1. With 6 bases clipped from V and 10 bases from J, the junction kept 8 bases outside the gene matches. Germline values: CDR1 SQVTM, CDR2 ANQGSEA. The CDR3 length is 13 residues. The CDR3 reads CSVGDRGGSPLHF. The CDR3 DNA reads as TGCAGCGTAGGAGACAGGGGAGGATCACCCCTCCACTTT.

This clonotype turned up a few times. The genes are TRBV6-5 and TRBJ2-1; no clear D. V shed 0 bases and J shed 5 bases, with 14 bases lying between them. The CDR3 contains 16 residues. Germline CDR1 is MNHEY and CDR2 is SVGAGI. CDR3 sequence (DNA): TGTGCCAGCAGTTACTCGAGCTTGGGCAGGAACAATGAGCAGTTCTTC. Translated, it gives CASSYSSLGRNNEQFF.

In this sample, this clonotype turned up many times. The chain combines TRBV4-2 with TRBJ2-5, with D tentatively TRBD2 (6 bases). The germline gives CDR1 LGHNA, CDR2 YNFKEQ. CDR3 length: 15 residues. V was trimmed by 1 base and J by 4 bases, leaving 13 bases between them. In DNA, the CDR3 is TGTGCCAGCAGCCAAGTCTGGGCGGGGAGAGAGACCCAGTACTTC. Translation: CASSQVWAGRETQYF.

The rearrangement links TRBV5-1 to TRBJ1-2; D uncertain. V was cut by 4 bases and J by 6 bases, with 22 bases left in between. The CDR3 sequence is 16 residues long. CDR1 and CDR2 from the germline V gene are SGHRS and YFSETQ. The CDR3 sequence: CASSLYESGSRDGYTF. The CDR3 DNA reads TGCGCCAGCAGCCTCTACGAGAGCGGGTCTCGGGATGGCTACACCTTC.

In nucleotides, the CDR3 is TGTGCCATCAGTGACCCTGGACTTGTAAATGAGCAGTTCTTC. The encoded protein is CAISDPGLVNEQFF. The chain uses TRBV10-3 and TRBJ2-1; a possible D gene is TRBD2 (5 bases). The V end was cut by 3 bases, the J end by 7 bases, with 13 bases between. Germline V gives CDR1 ENHRY, CDR2 SYGVKD. CDR3 length: 14 residues.

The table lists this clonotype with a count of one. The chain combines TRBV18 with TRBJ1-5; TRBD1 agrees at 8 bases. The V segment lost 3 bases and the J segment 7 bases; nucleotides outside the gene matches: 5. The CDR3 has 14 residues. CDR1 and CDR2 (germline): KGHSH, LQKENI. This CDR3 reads CASSPTDRVQPQHF. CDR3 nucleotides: TGTGCCAGCTCACCGACGGACAGGGTCCAGCCCCAGCATTTT.

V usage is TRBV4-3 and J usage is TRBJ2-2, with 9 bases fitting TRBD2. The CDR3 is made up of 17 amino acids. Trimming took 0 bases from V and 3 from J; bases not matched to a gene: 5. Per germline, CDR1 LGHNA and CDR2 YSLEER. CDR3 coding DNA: TGCGCCAGCAGCCAAGACCCTAGCGGGACTTACACCGGGGAGCTGTTTTTT. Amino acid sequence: CASSQDPSGTYTGELFF.

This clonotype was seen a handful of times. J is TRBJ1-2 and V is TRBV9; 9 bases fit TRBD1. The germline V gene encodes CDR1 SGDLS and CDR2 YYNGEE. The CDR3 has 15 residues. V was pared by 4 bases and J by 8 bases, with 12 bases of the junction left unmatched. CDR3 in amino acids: CASSPRQGDRGGYTF. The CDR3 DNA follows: TGTGCCAGCAGCCCACGACAGGGGGATCGTGGGGGCTACACCTTC.

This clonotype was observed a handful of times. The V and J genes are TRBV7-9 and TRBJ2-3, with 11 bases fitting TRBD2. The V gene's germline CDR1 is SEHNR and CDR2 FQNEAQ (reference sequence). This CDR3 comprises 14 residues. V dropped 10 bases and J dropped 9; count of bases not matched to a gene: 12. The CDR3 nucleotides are TGTGCCATCCTACTAGCGGGAGTAGTAGACACGCAGTATTTT. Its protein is CAILLAGVVDTQYF.

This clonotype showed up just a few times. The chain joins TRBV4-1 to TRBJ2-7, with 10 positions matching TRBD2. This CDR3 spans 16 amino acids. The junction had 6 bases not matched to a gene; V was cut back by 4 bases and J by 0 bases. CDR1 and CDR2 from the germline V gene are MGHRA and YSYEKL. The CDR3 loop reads CASSRWTSGSSYEQYF. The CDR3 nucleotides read TGCGCCAGCAGCCGATGGACTAGCGGAAGCTCCTACGAGCAGTACTTC.

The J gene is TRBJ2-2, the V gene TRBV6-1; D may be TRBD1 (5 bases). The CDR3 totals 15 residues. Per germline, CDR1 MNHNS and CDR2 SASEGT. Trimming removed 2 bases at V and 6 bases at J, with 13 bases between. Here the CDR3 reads CASSETGVLAGELFF. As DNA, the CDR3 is TGTGCCAGCAGTGAAACAGGCGTCCTGGCCGGGGAGCTGTTTTTT.

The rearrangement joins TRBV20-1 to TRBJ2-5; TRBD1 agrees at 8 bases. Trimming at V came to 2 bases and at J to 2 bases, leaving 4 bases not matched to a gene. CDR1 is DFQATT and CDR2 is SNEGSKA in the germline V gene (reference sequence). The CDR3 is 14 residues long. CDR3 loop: CSARNRDRQETQYF. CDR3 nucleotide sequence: TGCAGTGCTAGAAATCGGGACAGGCAAGAGACCCAGTACTTC.

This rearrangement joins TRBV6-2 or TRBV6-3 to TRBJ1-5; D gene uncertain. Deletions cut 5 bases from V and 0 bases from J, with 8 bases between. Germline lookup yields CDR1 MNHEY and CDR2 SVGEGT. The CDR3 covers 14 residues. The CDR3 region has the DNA TGTGCCAGCAGTCAACCTTATAGCAATCAGCCCCAGCATTTT. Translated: CASSQPYSNQPQHF.

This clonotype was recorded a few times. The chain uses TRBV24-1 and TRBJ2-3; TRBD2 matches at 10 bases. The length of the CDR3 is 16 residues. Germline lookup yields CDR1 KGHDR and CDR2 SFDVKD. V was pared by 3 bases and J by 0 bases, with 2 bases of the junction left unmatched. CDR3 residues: CATSDPTSGSTDTQYF. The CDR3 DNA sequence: TGTGCCACCAGTGATCCGACTAGCGGGAGCACAGATACGCAGTATTTT.

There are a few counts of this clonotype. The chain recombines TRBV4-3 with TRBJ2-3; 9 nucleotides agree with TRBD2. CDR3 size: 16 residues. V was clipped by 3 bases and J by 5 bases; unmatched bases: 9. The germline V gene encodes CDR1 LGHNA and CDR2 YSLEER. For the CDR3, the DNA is TGCGCCAGCAGCCAGCTTAGCGGGGGCGGGGGAGATACGCAGTATTTT. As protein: CASSQLSGGGGDTQYF.

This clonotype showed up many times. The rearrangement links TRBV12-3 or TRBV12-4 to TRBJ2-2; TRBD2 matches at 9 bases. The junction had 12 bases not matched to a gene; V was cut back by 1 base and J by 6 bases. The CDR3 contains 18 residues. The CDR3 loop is CASSLGRAGGGDAGELFF. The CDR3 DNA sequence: TGTGCCAGCAGTTTAGGACGAGCGGGGGGTGGGGACGCCGGGGAGCTGTTTTTT.

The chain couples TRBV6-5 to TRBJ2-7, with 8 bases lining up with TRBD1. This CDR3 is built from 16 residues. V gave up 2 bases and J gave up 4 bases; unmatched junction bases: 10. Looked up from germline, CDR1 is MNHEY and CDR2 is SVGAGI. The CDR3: CASSYHSGQGKYEQYF. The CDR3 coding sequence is TGTGCCAGCAGTTACCATTCTGGACAGGGAAAATACGAGCAGTACTTC.

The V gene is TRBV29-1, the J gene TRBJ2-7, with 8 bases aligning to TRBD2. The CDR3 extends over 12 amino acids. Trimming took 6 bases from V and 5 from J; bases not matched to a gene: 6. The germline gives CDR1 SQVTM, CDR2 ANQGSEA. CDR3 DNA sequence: TGCAGCGTCCTACTAGCGGAGAACGAGCAGTACTTC. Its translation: CSVLLAENEQYF.

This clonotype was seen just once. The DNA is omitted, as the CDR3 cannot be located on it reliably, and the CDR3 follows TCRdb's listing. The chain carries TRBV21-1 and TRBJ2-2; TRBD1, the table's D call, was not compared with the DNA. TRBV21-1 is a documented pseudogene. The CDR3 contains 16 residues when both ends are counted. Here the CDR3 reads CASSKCPGCTPGSCFF.

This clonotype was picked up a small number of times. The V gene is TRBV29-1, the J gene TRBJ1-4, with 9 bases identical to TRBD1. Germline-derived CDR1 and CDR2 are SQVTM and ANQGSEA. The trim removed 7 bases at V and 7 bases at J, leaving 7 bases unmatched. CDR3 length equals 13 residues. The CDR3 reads CSGNRGPGEKLFF. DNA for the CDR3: TGCAGCGGAAACAGGGGGCCGGGTGAAAAACTGTTTTTT. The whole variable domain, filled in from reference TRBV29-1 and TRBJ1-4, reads SAVISQKPSRDICQRGTSLTIQCQVDSQVTMMFWYRQQPGQSLTLIATANQGSEATYESGFVIDKFPISRPNLTFSTLTVSNMSPEDSSIYLCSGNRGPGEKLFFGSGTQLSVL.

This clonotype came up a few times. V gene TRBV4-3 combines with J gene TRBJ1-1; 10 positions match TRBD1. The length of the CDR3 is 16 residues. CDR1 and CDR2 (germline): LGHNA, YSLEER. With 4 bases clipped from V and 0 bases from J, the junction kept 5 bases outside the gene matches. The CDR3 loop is CASSRVGQGLNTEAFF. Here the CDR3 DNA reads TGCGCCAGCAGCCGCGTGGGACAGGGGCTGAACACTGAAGCTTTCTTT.

The CDR3 protein is CASSSQGVIYNEQFF. CDR3 nucleotides: TGTGCCAGCAGCTCTCAGGGGGTAATCTACAATGAGCAGTTCTTC. This rearrangement joins TRBV3-1 to TRBJ2-1; 7 bases fit TRBD1. There are 15 residues in the CDR3. With V trimmed by 5 bases and J by 3 bases, 7 bases remained unmatched. The V gene's germline CDR1 is LGHDT and CDR2 YNNKEL (reference sequence).

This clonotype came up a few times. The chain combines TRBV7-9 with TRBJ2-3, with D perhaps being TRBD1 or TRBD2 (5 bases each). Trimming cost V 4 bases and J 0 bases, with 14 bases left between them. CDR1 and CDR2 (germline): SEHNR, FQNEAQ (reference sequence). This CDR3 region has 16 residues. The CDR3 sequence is CASSSAQWGSTDTQYF. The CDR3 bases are TGTGCCAGCAGCTCAGCCCAGTGGGGGAGCACAGATACGCAGTATTTT.

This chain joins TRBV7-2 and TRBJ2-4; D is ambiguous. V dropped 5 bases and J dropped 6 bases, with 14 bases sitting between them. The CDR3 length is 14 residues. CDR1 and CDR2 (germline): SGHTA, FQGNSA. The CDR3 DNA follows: TGTGCCAGCAGCCACTCCAAACCTTTAAACATTCAGTACTTC. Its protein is CASSHSKPLNIQYF.

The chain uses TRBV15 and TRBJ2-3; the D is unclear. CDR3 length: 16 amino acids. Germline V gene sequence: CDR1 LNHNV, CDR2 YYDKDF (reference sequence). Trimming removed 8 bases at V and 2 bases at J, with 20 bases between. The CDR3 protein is CATGVGIGPSTDTQYF. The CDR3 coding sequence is TGTGCCACCGGGGTGGGGATAGGGCCTTCCACAGATACGCAGTATTTT.

The CDR3 nucleotides are TGCAGTGCTAGACCCGCGGGGGGTGGAAATGAGCAGTTCTTC. Protein sequence: CSARPAGGGNEQFF. The gene calls are TRBV20-1 and TRBJ2-1, with 8 positions matching TRBD2. This CDR3 has 14 residues. The V gene's germline CDR1 is DFQATT and CDR2 SNEGSKA (reference sequence). The junction had 7 bases not matched to a gene; V was cut back by 2 bases and J by 7 bases.

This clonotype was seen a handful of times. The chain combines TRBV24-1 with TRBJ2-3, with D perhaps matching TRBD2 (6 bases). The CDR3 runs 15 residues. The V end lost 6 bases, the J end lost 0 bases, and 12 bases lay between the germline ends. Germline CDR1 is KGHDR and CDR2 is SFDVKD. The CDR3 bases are TGTGCCACCAGTTACGCGGAGGGGAGCACAGATACGCAGTATTTT. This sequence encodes CATSYAEGSTDTQYF.